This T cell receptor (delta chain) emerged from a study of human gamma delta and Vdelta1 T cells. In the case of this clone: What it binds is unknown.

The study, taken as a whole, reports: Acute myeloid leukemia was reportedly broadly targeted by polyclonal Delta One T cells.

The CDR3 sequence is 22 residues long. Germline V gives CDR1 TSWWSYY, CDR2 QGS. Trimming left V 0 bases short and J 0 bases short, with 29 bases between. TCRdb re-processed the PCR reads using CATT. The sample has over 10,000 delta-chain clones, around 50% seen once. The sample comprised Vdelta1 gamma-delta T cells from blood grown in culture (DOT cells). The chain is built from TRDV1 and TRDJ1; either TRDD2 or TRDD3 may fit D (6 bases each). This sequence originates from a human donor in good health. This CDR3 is CALGELGRGSPSLASYTDKLIF. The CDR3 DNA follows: TGTGCTCTTGGGGAACTCGGGAGGGGATCACCTTCCCTCGCCTCGTACACCGATAAACTCATCTTT.